This T cell receptor (beta chain) derives from a study of blood T cell repertoires in COVID-19. Data came from immunoSEQ multiplex PCR; TCRdb stores just in-frame clones and leaves some out. The sample records fewer than 75,000 clones, about nine tenths being singletons. The source material was peripheral blood. The receptor was derived from a man in his fifties with active COVID-19.

The CDR3 loop is CASSRQGGRNTIYF. In DNA form, the CDR3 reads TGTGCCAGCAGCCGACAGGGAGGCAGAAACACCATATATTTT. The chain employs TRBV5-4 and TRBJ1-3, with 7 bases fitting TRBD1. The germline gives CDR1 SGHNT, CDR2 YYREEE (reference sequence). The CDR3 runs 14 residues. Trimming cost V 4 bases and J 5 bases; bases outside gene matches: 6.